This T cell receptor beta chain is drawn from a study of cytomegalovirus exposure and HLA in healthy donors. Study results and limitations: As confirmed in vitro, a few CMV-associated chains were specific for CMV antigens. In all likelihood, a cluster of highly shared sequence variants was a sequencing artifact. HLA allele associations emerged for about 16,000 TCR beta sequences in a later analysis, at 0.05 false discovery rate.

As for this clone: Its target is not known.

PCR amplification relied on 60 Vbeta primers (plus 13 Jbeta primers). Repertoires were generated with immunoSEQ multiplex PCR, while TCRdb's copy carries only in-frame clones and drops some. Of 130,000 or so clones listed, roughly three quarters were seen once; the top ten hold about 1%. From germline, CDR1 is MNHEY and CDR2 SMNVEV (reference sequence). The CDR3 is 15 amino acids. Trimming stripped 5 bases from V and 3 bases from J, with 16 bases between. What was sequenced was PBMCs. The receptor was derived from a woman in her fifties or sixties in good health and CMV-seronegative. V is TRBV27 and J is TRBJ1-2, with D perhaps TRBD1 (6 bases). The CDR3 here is CASSPVGADYYGYTF. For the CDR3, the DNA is TGTGCCAGCAGTCCGGTGGGGGCGGATTACTATGGCTACACCTTC.